This passage covers 30 T cell receptor beta chains from one sample sequenced in a study of CD8 T cells in ankylosing spondylitis. TCRdb re-called the 5' RACE reads through MiXCR, storing one row per CDR3 protein. Among some 130,000 distinct CDR3 sequences listed, around 7.9% were seen once. Sequencing was carried out using blood, either unsorted or a sorted T cell fraction (not recorded which). Receptors were obtained from a female donor with ankylosing spondylitis or in good health (not recorded which).

There are many counts of this clonotype. The chain has TRBV4-1 and TRBJ2-3; D may match TRBD1 or TRBD2 (5 bases each). The CDR3 is 14 amino acids. The V and J ends lost 4 bases and 0 bases respectively, with 8 bases between them. In germline, CDR1 is MGHRA, CDR2 YSYEKL. In nucleotides, the CDR3 is TGCGCCAGCAGCCGAGGGGATAGCACAGATACGCAGTATTTT. The encoded protein is CASSRGDSTDTQYF.

The table lists this clonotype with many counts. The rearrangement links TRBV20-1 to TRBJ2-7; TRBD2 is a possible D gene (6 bases). The CDR3 runs to 14 residues. Looked up from germline, CDR1 is DFQATT and CDR2 is SNEGSKA (reference sequence). V gave up 2 bases and J gave up 2 bases, with 13 bases separating them. Here the CDR3 DNA reads TGCAGTGCTAGAAACCGGGACTTCACCTACGAGCAGTACTTC. Protein product: CSARNRDFTYEQYF.

In this sample, this clonotype turned up many times. The rearrangement uses TRBV7-8 and TRBJ2-2; D gene ambiguous. V lost 3 bases, J lost 6 bases, and 8 bases lay in between. The CDR3 is 13 residues long. Germline CDR1 reads SGHVS; CDR2 reads FQNEAQ. The CDR3 bases are TGTGCCAGCAGCTTTTTGCTCCCCGGGGAGCTGTTTTTT. This sequence encodes CASSFLLPGELFF.

This clonotype was seen ten or more times. The rearrangement links TRBV10-3 to TRBJ2-7; D might be TRBD1 (5 bases). The germline V gene has CDR1 ENHRY and CDR2 SYGVKD. There are 14 residues in the CDR3. V was pared by 0 bases and J by 1 base, with 7 bases between. In DNA form, the CDR3 reads TGTGCCATCAGTGAGTCGACAGTGTCCTACGAGCAGTACTTC. This encodes CAISESTVSYEQYF.

This clonotype was counted a few times. The genes are TRBV7-6 and TRBJ2-5, with D perhaps matching TRBD2 (6 bases). V gave up 1 base and J gave up 3 bases, with 15 bases separating them. Germline V CDR1 and CDR2: SGHVS, FNYEAQ. CDR3 size: 16 residues. The DNA of the CDR3 is TGTGCCAGCAGCTTAGATCGGCAGGGCGGGGAAGAGACCCAGTACTTC. Translated: CASSLDRQGGEETQYF.

V usage is TRBV27 and J usage is TRBJ2-7; D gene unclear. The CDR3 length is 14 residues. Trimming removed 6 bases at V and 0 bases at J, with 12 bases between. From germline, CDR1 is MNHEY and CDR2 SMNVEV (reference sequence). The CDR3 region has the DNA TGTGCCAGCAGGGGCAGTCATCTCTCCTACGAGCAGTACTTC. Translated, it gives CASRGSHLSYEQYF.

This clonotype was found many times. The chain couples TRBV5-1 to TRBJ1-1, with 9 nucleotides matching TRBD1. The V and J ends lost 0 bases and 5 bases, in that order; junction bases with no gene match: 11. Looked up from germline, CDR1 is SGHRS and CDR2 is YFSETQ. CDR3 length equals 17 residues. CDR3 residues: CASSLETGGARSTEAFF. CDR3 bases: TGCGCCAGCAGCTTGGAAACAGGGGGCGCGAGAAGTACTGAAGCTTTCTTT.

In this sample, this clonotype turned up many times. This chain joins TRBV27 and TRBJ1-5; no clear D gene. Germline V lookup: CDR1 MNHEY, CDR2 SMNVEV (reference sequence). With 3 bases removed from V and 5 bases from J, the gap between germline ends came to 8 bases. CDR3 size: 13 residues. CDR3 coding DNA: TGTGCCAGCAGTTTGGAACCATATCAGCCCCAGCATTTT. This encodes CASSLEPYQPQHF.

In its sample, this clonotype was seen many times. V gene TRBV6-5 combines with J gene TRBJ1-1; possible D gene TRBD1, 5 bases. Germline V CDR1 and CDR2: MNHEY, SVGAGI. The CDR3 has 15 residues. V lost 2 bases to trimming and J lost 1 base, with 11 bases between them. Here the CDR3 reads CASSYMRQRNTEAFF. The CDR3 nucleotides read TGTGCCAGCAGTTACATGAGACAGCGGAACACTGAAGCTTTCTTT.

This clonotype was picked up many times. The rearrangement joins TRBV11-2 to TRBJ2-2; D is ambiguous. Trimming pared 2 bases from V and 5 bases from J, leaving 6 bases between. The CDR3 is 13 amino acids. Germline loops: CDR1 SGHAT, CDR2 FQNNGV. CDR3: CASSLLRTGELFF. The CDR3 nucleotides are TGTGCCAGCAGCTTACTTCGAACCGGGGAGCTGTTTTTT.

This clonotype was seen many times. This chain uses TRBV7-2 with TRBJ1-1, with D unclear. The germline V gene encodes CDR1 SGHTA and CDR2 FQGNSA. The CDR3 is 13 residues long. V gave up 1 base and J gave up 12 bases, with 15 bases separating them. Here the CDR3 reads CASSLGRLERTFF. In DNA, the CDR3 is TGTGCCAGCAGCTTAGGACGACTTGAGCGGACTTTCTTT.

The table lists this clonotype with many counts. The chain uses TRBV20-1 and TRBJ2-1; D might be TRBD1 or TRBD2, each matching 6 bases. Germline V gene data show CDR1 as DFQATT and CDR2 as SNEGSKA (reference sequence). This CDR3 region has 13 residues. Trimming pared 4 bases from V and 9 bases from J, leaving 16 bases between. The CDR3 here is CSAMGGKWGEQFF. The CDR3 DNA reads TGCAGTGCTATGGGGGGCAAATGGGGTGAGCAGTTCTTC.

This clonotype showed up many times. The chain combines TRBV5-1 with TRBJ2-3; D may be TRBD2 (5 bases). Germline V gene sequence: CDR1 SGHRS, CDR2 YFSETQ. CDR3 length: 14 amino acids. Deletions cut 0 bases from V and 5 bases from J, with 10 bases between. DNA of the CDR3: TGCGCCAGCAGCTTGGGGAGGAGTGGAGATACGCAGTATTTT. Translation: CASSLGRSGDTQYF.

Many counts were recorded for this clonotype. This chain uses TRBV24-1 with TRBJ2-5, with D maybe TRBD1 (6 bases). The CDR3 runs 14 residues. The V gene lost 4 bases and the J gene lost 7 bases, with 15 bases spanning the gap. Germline loops: CDR1 KGHDR, CDR2 SFDVKD. CDR3 sequence (DNA): TGTGCCACCAGTGAGCCAGGGGCGTCAGGGACCCAGTACTTC. Protein: CATSEPGASGTQYF.

This clonotype has ten or more counts. CDR3 coding DNA: TGTGCCAGCAGCTTAGACAGGCGGACTAATGAAAAACTGTTTTTT. Translation gives CASSLDRRTNEKLFF. The J gene is TRBJ1-4, the V gene TRBV7-9, with D possibly matching TRBD1 (5 bases). V was cut by 1 base and J by 2 bases, with 8 bases left in between. The CDR3 is made up of 15 amino acids. Germline V gene sequence: CDR1 SEHNR, CDR2 FQNEAQ (reference sequence).

In its sample, this clonotype was seen a few times. The chain has TRBV29-1 and TRBJ1-2, with D perhaps TRBD1 (5 bases). The germline CDR1 and CDR2 sequences are SQVTM and ANQGSEA. The ends were cut back, 3 bases at V and 8 bases at J, with 16 bases in the middle. The CDR3 runs to 13 residues. In nucleotides, the CDR3 is TGCAGCGTTGAGTCACAGGAGAACCGCGGCTACACCTTC. Residues: CSVESQENRGYTF.

This clonotype was detected ten times or more. The chain employs TRBV5-1 and TRBJ2-2, with 13 nucleotides matching TRBD2. Germline trimming cut 3 bases from V and 2 bases from J; bases unmatched to any gene: 10. In germline, CDR1 is SGHRS, CDR2 YFSETQ. This CDR3 comprises 19 residues. CDR3 nucleotide sequence: TGCGCCAGCAGCTCCCGGGGACTAGCGGGGACCTTAAACACCGGGGAGCTGTTTTTT. This codes for CASSSRGLAGTLNTGELFF. The full variable domain, completed using reference TRBV5-1 and TRBJ2-2, is KAGVTQTPRYLIKTRGQQVTLSCSPISGHRSVSWYQQTPGQGLQFLFEYFSETQRNKGNFPGRFSGRQFSNSRSEMNVSTLELGDSALYLCASSSRGLAGTLNTGELFFGEGSRLTVL.

Many counts were recorded for this clonotype. The chain links TRBV7-2 to TRBJ2-1; no clear D. The germline V and J ends were trimmed by 5 bases and 7 bases, with 18 bases remaining between them. CDR1 and CDR2 from the germline V gene are SGHTA and FQGNSA. The CDR3 has 15 residues. The CDR3 loop is CASSPSTGPTNEQFF. The CDR3 DNA reads TGTGCCAGCAGCCCAAGTACCGGCCCTACAAATGAGCAGTTCTTC.

Regarding this clonotype: One base away lies a much larger clone, so this may be a sequencing read error. The rearrangement joins TRBV7-8 to TRBJ2-2; 9 nucleotides align to TRBD1. The V and J ends lost 5 bases and 3 bases, in that order; junction bases with no gene match: 7. CDR3 size: 16 residues. The germline V gene has CDR1 SGHVS and CDR2 FQNEAQ. The CDR3 DNA sequence: TGTGCCAGCAGCCACCAGGGACAGGGAGACACCGGGGAGCTGTTTTTT. This translates into CASSHQGQGDTGELFF.

This clonotype came up many times. V usage is TRBV5-1 and J usage is TRBJ1-2, with D perhaps matching TRBD1 (5 bases). Germline values: CDR1 SGHRS, CDR2 YFSETQ. This CDR3 region has 14 residues. The germline V and J ends were trimmed by 0 bases and 4 bases, with 10 bases remaining between them. CDR3 protein: CASSLEGAPYGYTF. The CDR3 DNA reads as TGCGCCAGCAGCTTGGAAGGGGCCCCCTATGGCTACACCTTC.

This clonotype was detected many times. The chain combines TRBV28 with TRBJ2-7; D remains unclear. Germline V gene sequence: CDR1 MDHEN, CDR2 SYDVKM. This CDR3 has 18 residues. V dropped 3 bases and J dropped 1 base, with 22 bases sitting between them. The CDR3 here is CASSLGRSLHLLSYEQYF. The CDR3 DNA reads TGTGCCAGCAGTTTGGGAAGGTCCTTGCACCTTTTATCCTACGAGCAGTACTTC.

This clonotype has a count of ten or more. This chain connects TRBV20-1 to TRBJ1-2, with D unresolved. Germline values: CDR1 DFQATT, CDR2 SNEGSKA (reference sequence). The CDR3 has 13 residues. Trimming cost V 0 bases and J 6 bases, with 11 bases left between them. The CDR3 DNA reads as TGCAGTGCTAGAGATTTGTTAACAGATGGCTACACCTTC. Its translation: CSARDLLTDGYTF.

This clonotype was observed many times. J is TRBJ2-3 and V is TRBV7-2; TRBD1 agrees at 10 bases. The V gene's germline CDR1 is SGHTA and CDR2 FQGNSA. This CDR3 spans 14 amino acids. V gave up 4 bases and J gave up 5 bases; unmatched junction bases: 3. CDR3 sequence reads: CASSSDRGIDTQYF. The CDR3 DNA sequence: TGTGCCAGCAGCTCGGACAGGGGGATAGATACGCAGTATTTT.

Ten or more counts support this clonotype. The chain couples TRBV5-1 to TRBJ2-6, with D tentatively TRBD1 (7 bases). The V end lost 1 base, the J end lost 3 bases, and 17 bases lay between the germline ends. Germline V gene lookup returns CDR1 SGHRS and CDR2 YFSETQ. The CDR3 totals 18 residues. This CDR3 is CASSLFVSGGLGANVLTF. CDR3 sequence (DNA): TGCGCCAGCAGCTTGTTCGTGTCAGGGGGGCTTGGGGCCAACGTCCTGACTTTC. The variable domain in full, with the rest retrieved from reference TRBV5-1 and TRBJ2-6, is KAGVTQTPRYLIKTRGQQVTLSCSPISGHRSVSWYQQTPGQGLQFLFEYFSETQRNKGNFPGRFSGRQFSNSRSEMNVSTLELGDSALYLCASSLFVSGGLGANVLTFGAGSRLTVL.

This clonotype was seen at least ten times. The gene calls are TRBV7-2 and TRBJ2-4, with 9 bases aligning to TRBD1. The CDR3 runs 15 residues. J gave up 2 bases and V 3 bases, and 2 bases lay outside the gene matches. Germline CDR1 is SGHTA and CDR2 is FQGNSA. Here the CDR3 reads CASSFGQGTKNIQYF. For the CDR3, the DNA is TGTGCCAGCAGCTTTGGACAGGGGACCAAAAACATTCAGTACTTC.

There are many counts of this clonotype. The chain is built from TRBV2 and TRBJ1-1; possible D gene TRBD1, 5 bases. The V gene lost 8 bases and the J gene lost 1 base, with 14 bases spanning the gap. In germline, CDR1 is SNHLY, CDR2 FYNNEI. This CDR3 contains 14 residues. Here the CDR3 reads CASRGLRGNTEAFF. The CDR3 coding sequence is TGTGCCAGCCGGGGTTTAAGGGGGAACACTGAAGCTTTCTTT. The full variable domain, in which reference TRBV2 and TRBJ1-1 provide the parts outside the CDR3, is EPEVTQTPSHQVTQMGQEVILRCVPISNHLYFYWYRQILGQKVEFLVSFYNNEISEKSEIFDDQFSVERPDGSNFTLKIRSTKLEDSAMYFCASRGLRGNTEAFFGQGTRLTVV.

This clonotype was seen many times. The gene calls are TRBV5-6 and TRBJ1-5; the D is unclear. The CDR3 extends over 14 amino acids. Germline V gene lookup returns CDR1 SGHDT and CDR2 YYEEEE. V was cut by 1 base and J by 3 bases, with 8 bases left in between. In nucleotides, the CDR3 is TGTGCCAGCAGCTTGTCCGGGGTCAATCAGCCCCAGCATTTT. Amino acids: CASSLSGVNQPQHF. Filled out from reference TRBV5-6 and TRBJ1-5, the complete variable domain reads DAGVTQSPTHLIKTRGQQVTLRCSPKSGHDTVSWYQQALGQGPQFIFQYYEEEERQRGNFPDRFSGHQFPNYSSELNVNALLLGDSALYLCASSLSGVNQPQHFGDGTRLSIL.

There are many counts of this clonotype. The rearrangement uses TRBV9 and TRBJ1-2, with D uncertain. Per germline, CDR1 SGDLS and CDR2 YYNGEE. V shed 0 bases and J shed 8 bases, with 17 bases lying between them. The CDR3 extends over 15 amino acids. The chain's CDR3 is CASSVAPGGRNGYTF. DNA of the CDR3: TGTGCCAGCAGCGTAGCCCCGGGAGGGAGGAACGGCTACACCTTC.

This clonotype was seen many times. The chain combines TRBV6-6 with TRBJ1-2; D is unresolved. CDR1 is MNHNY and CDR2 is SVGAGI in the germline V gene (reference sequence). V was cut by 5 bases and J by 7 bases, with 14 bases left in between. The CDR3 contains 13 residues. Written as DNA, the CDR3 is TGTGCCAGCAGTCCTCAGGATCGAAGTGGCTACACCTTC. Amino acids: CASSPQDRSGYTF.

This clonotype was picked up many times. The J gene is TRBJ2-2, the V gene TRBV24-1, with D possibly matching TRBD1 (5 bases). The CDR3 contains 13 residues. V lost 9 bases and J 1 base, leaving 8 bases between the germline ends. Germline assignment: CDR1 KGHDR and CDR2 SFDVKD. CDR3: CATSRGNTGELFF. Written as DNA, the CDR3 is TGTGCCACCTCAAGGGGGAACACCGGGGAGCTGTTTTTT.